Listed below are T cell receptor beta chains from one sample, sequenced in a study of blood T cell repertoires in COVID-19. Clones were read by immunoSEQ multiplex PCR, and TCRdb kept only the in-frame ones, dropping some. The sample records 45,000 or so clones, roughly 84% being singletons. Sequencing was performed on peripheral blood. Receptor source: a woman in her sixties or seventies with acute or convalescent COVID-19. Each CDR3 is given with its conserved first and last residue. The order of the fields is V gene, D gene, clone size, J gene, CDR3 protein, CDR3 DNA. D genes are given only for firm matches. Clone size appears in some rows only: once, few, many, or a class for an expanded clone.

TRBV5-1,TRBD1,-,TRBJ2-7,CASSLGDRWDSYEQYF,TGCGCCAGCAGCCTAGGGGACAGATGGGATTCCTACGAGCAGTACTTC
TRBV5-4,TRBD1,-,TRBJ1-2,CANNFQGVHGYTF,TGTGCCAACAACTTCCAGGGGGTACATGGCTACACCTTC
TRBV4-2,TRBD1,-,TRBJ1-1,CASSQLGTGNTEAFF,TGTGCCAGCAGCCAACTGGGGACAGGGAACACTGAAGCTTTCTTT
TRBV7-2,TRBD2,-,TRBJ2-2,CASSRGTSGTGELFF,TGTGCCAGCAGCCGCGGGACTAGCGGGACCGGGGAGCTGTTTTTT
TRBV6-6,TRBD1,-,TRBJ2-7,CASRLTGASEQYF,TGTGCCAGCAGGCTGACAGGGGCTTCCGAGCAGTACTTC
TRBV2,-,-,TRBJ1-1,CASSGSPGALMNTEAFF,TGTGCCAGCAGTGGAAGTCCGGGTGCCCTCATGAACACTGAAGCTTTCTTT
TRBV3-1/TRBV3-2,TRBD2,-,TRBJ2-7,CASSQPGLATPEQYF,TGTGCCAGCAGCCAACCAGGACTAGCGACCCCCGAGCAGTACTTC
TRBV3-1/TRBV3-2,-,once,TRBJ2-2,CASARPGTNTGELFF,TGTGCCAGCGCCCGACCCGGGACTAACACCGGGGAGCTGTTTTTT
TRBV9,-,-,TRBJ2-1,CASSVDQGNEQFF,TGTGCCAGCAGCGTAGATCAGGGCAATGAGCAGTTCTTC
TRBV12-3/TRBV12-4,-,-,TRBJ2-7,CASSSYSGYEQYF,TGTGCCAGCAGTTCTTATTCGGGCTACGAGCAGTACTTC
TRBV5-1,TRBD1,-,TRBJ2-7,CASSLGRLDRGRGEQYF,TGCGCCAGCAGCTTGGGTCGCTTGGACAGGGGAAGGGGCGAGCAGTACTTC
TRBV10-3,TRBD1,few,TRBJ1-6,CAISESDRGWSPLHF,TGTGCCATCAGTGAGTCGGACAGGGGTTGGTCACCCCTCCACTTT